Below are 26 T cell receptor beta chains sequenced from a single sample in a study of T-cell reconstitution after alpha-beta-depleted transplantation in children. TCRbeta library construction was performed incorporating unique molecular identifiers. MiXCR was run by TCRdb on the PCR reads, yielding one entry per CDR3 protein. The data show 450,000 to 600,000 distinct CDR3 sequences, with roughly 13% seen just once and around 2.2% held by the top ten. The sample consisted of PBMCs, mostly from graft donor cells, taken 360 days after TCRalphabeta/CD19-depleted stem cell transplant. Source of these receptors: a male patient aged 10 to 17 who had a stem cell transplant for acute myeloid leukemia, so the T cells may come from the graft donor.

The rearrangement links TRBV5-1 to TRBJ1-1; 9 nucleotides line up with TRBD1. Unmatched junction bases numbered 17, after V lost 0 bases and J lost 5 bases. Germline V gene data show CDR1 as SGHRS and CDR2 as YFSETQ. The CDR3 loop spans 19 amino acids. The chain's CDR3 is CASSLEVRNRGHIATEAFF. For the CDR3, the DNA is TGCGCCAGCAGCTTGGAAGTCAGGAACAGGGGGCATATAGCGACTGAAGCTTTCTTT. The full variable domain, with the rest looked up from reference TRBV5-1 and TRBJ1-1, is KAGVTQTPRYLIKTRGQQVTLSCSPISGHRSVSWYQQTPGQGLQFLFEYFSETQRNKGNFPGRFSGRQFSNSRSEMNVSTLELGDSALYLCASSLEVRNRGHIATEAFFGQGTRLTVV.

At least ten counts were recorded for this clonotype. The chain couples TRBV28 to TRBJ1-2; D is unresolved. V shed 5 bases and J shed 8 bases, with 15 bases lying between them. Germline V gives CDR1 MDHEN, CDR2 SYDVKM. The CDR3 runs 13 residues. The DNA of the CDR3 is TGTGCCAGCAGTCCCTTCCTAAAGGGAGGCTACACCTTC. Translating it yields CASSPFLKGGYTF.

In nucleotides, the CDR3 is TGCGCCAGCAGTGAGAGGGGGGAGGGTAGCGGGATCCTGTCTCGAGAGACCCAGTACTTC. Translation: CASSERGEGSGILSRETQYF. The gene calls are TRBV10-2 and TRBJ2-5, with 8 positions matching TRBD2. V gave up 2 bases and J gave up 4 bases; unmatched junction bases: 21. The CDR3 length is 20 residues. The germline V gene encodes CDR1 WSHSY and CDR2 SAAADI.

This clonotype showed up just a few times. CDR3 DNA: TGCAGCGTTGAAGGGCCGAGGCCAGGGGGTGATACGCAGTATTTT. As protein: CSVEGPRPGGDTQYF. V and J are TRBV29-1 and TRBJ2-3; 7 nucleotides line up with TRBD1. The germline V gene has CDR1 SQVTM and CDR2 ANQGSEA. The CDR3 sequence is 15 residues long. The ends lost 1 base at V and 6 bases at J; junction bases unmatched: 10.

This clonotype has just a few counts. The rearrangement joins TRBV3-1 to TRBJ2-2; TRBD1 agrees at 7 bases. This CDR3 has 14 amino acids. V gave up 6 bases and J gave up 6 bases; unmatched junction bases: 7. The germline V gene has CDR1 LGHDT and CDR2 YNNKEL (reference sequence). As DNA, the CDR3 is TGTGCCAGCAGACCGGACAGGCAGGCCGGGGAGCTGTTTTTT. This gives the protein CASRPDRQAGELFF.

This clonotype appeared a single time. The rearrangement uses TRBV11-1 and TRBJ2-6; TRBD1 is a possible D gene (5 bases). CDR1 SGHAT and CDR2 FQDESV come from the germline V gene (reference sequence). The V and J ends lost 3 bases and 0 bases respectively, with 15 bases between them. The CDR3 is made up of 18 amino acids. The CDR3, as DNA: TGTGCCAGCAGCTTGTTGGGCAGGGCTACCTCTGGGGCCAACGTCCTGACTTTC. It is translated as CASSLLGRATSGANVLTF.

This clonotype showed up many times. The chain is built from TRBV12-3 or TRBV12-4 and TRBJ2-5, with D possibly TRBD2 on 5 matching bases. The CDR3 loop spans 14 amino acids. Trimming removed 8 bases from V and 14 bases from J, with 27 bases in between. The CDR3 is CASPRFLSAGERYF. In DNA form, the CDR3 reads TGTGCCAGCCCCCGTTTCTTGAGTGCCGGGGAAAGATACTTC.

This clonotype has just a few counts. The chain recombines TRBV5-6 with TRBJ2-7, with D possibly being TRBD1 (5 bases). Germline V gene sequence: CDR1 SGHDT, CDR2 YYEEEE. V lost 4 bases, J lost 3 bases, and 11 bases lay in between. There are 13 residues in the CDR3. As DNA, the CDR3 is TGTGCCAGCAGCATCAGGGTCCTCTACGAGCAGTACTTC. Protein sequence: CASSIRVLYEQYF. Drawing the rest from reference TRBV5-6 and TRBJ2-7, the complete variable domain is DAGVTQSPTHLIKTRGQQVTLRCSPKSGHDTVSWYQQALGQGPQFIFQYYEEEERQRGNFPDRFSGHQFPNYSSELNVNALLLGDSALYLCASSIRVLYEQYFGPGTRLTVT.

This clonotype was counted between two and nine times. The V call is TRBV11-1, the J call TRBJ2-1; the D gene could be TRBD1 or TRBD2 (6 bases each). Deletions cut 5 bases from V and 2 bases from J, with 19 bases between. The CDR3 runs 17 residues. Germline V gives CDR1 SGHAT, CDR2 FQDESV (reference sequence). CDR3: CASSPGGRGHPYNEQFF. CDR3 sequence (DNA): TGTGCCAGCAGCCCTGGGGGCCGGGGGCACCCCTACAATGAGCAGTTCTTC.

To note about this clonotype: Just one base apart from a much larger clone, this may be a read error. The V call is TRBV21-1, the J call TRBJ2-7; TRBD2 reflects the table's D call only, with no check against the DNA. TRBV21-1 is an annotated pseudogene. This CDR3 is 16 amino acids long. CDR3 sequence (DNA): TGTGCCCGAAAAGGGCCTCCGGGACTAGCGGTCGGGGAGCAGTACTTC. Residues: CARKGPPGLAVGEQYF.

This clonotype was counted between two and nine times. The V call is TRBV28, the J call TRBJ2-3; D gene uncertain. Germline V lookup: CDR1 MDHEN, CDR2 SYDVKM. The CDR3 runs 14 residues. V lost 10 bases and J 8 bases, leaving 22 bases between the germline ends. The CDR3 reads CATQILPRAGTQYF. As DNA, the CDR3 is TGTGCCACCCAAATCTTGCCCCGGGCCGGTACGCAGTATTTT.

This clonotype was detected only a few times. V usage is TRBV20-1 and J usage is TRBJ1-3; D remains unclear. Germline V lookup: CDR1 DFQATT, CDR2 SNEGSKA (reference sequence). This CDR3 comprises 14 residues. Trimming left V 6 bases short and J 0 bases short, with 12 bases between. The CDR3 DNA follows: TGCAGTGCCCCGGACGTACTCTCTGGAAACACCATATATTTT. This gives the protein CSAPDVLSGNTIYF.

The chain is built from TRBV7-8 and TRBJ2-7; tentatively, D is TRBD2 (5 bases). Germline V gene lookup returns CDR1 SGHVS and CDR2 FQNEAQ. The CDR3 loop spans 14 amino acids. V lost 3 bases and J lost 2, with 11 bases in between. The CDR3 region is CASSFIGSTYEQYF. In DNA, the CDR3 is TGTGCCAGCAGCTTTATAGGGAGTACCTACGAGCAGTACTTC.

In its sample, this clonotype was seen once. The chain links TRBV20-1 to TRBJ2-1, with TRBD2 identical over 10 bases. V trimming: 5 bases; J trimming: 3 bases; junction bases outside the gene matches: 10. Per germline, CDR1 DFQATT and CDR2 SNEGSKA (reference sequence). The CDR3 runs to 16 residues. This CDR3 is CSAQGLAGVVYNEQFF. For the CDR3, the DNA is TGCAGTGCTCAGGGGCTAGCGGGAGTTGTCTACAATGAGCAGTTCTTC.

V gene TRBV9 combines with J gene TRBJ1-6; a possible D gene is TRBD1 (6 bases). The ends were cut back, 4 bases at V and 5 bases at J, with 10 bases in the middle. This CDR3 region has 14 residues. The V gene's germline CDR1 is SGDLS and CDR2 YYNGEE. The CDR3 nucleotides read TGTGCCAGCAGCACCCGGACAGATAATTCACCCCTCCACTTT. Translation gives CASSTRTDNSPLHF.

In its sample, this clonotype was seen many times. V usage is TRBV21-1 and J usage is TRBJ2-3; no DNA check was done on the table's D call, TRBD1. TRBV21-1 is assigned pseudogene status. The CDR3 is 16 amino acids. DNA for the CDR3: TGTGCCAGCAGCAAAGCGGAAGGGACAGTCACAGATACGCAGTATTTT. Protein: CASSKAEGTVTDTQYF.

The chain joins TRBV28 to TRBJ1-5; unclear D gene. Germline-derived CDR1 and CDR2 are MDHEN and SYDVKM. The CDR3 is made up of 15 amino acids. V was cut by 1 base and J by 0 bases, with 7 bases left in between. The CDR3 bases are TGTGCCAGCAGTTTATTGGCGAATAGCAATCAGCCCCAGCATTTT. As protein: CASSLLANSNQPQHF.

V usage is TRBV6-1 and J usage is TRBJ2-7; TRBD2 matches 10 bases. The CDR3 is made up of 15 amino acids. J was trimmed by 2 bases and V by 6 bases; bases with no gene match: 7. Per the germline V gene, CDR1 is MNHNS and CDR2 is SASEGT. CDR3 sequence reads: CASRPQREGPYEQYF. The DNA of the CDR3 is TGTGCCAGCAGGCCCCAGCGGGAGGGCCCCTACGAGCAGTACTTC.

This chain connects TRBV27 to TRBJ2-3; D remains unclear. The V gene lost 2 bases and the J gene lost 2 bases, with 14 bases spanning the gap. The CDR3 is 16 residues long. The germline V gene has CDR1 MNHEY and CDR2 SMNVEV (reference sequence). Here the CDR3 DNA reads TGTGCCAGCAGTTTAGTAGCTCCCCCCTACACAGATACGCAGTATTTT. Translation: CASSLVAPPYTDTQYF.

The chain is built from TRBV6-1 and TRBJ2-5; weak D call: TRBD1 (5 bases). This CDR3 is 16 amino acids long. CDR1 is MNHNS and CDR2 is SASEGT in the germline V gene. Trimming left V 4 bases short and J 5 bases short, with 20 bases between. In DNA form, the CDR3 reads TGTGCCAGCAGTGCCCTCCGAGTAGATACAGGCGAGACCCAGTACTTC. It encodes CASSALRVDTGETQYF.

Many counts were recorded for this clonotype. The chain recombines TRBV5-6 with TRBJ2-5, with 8 nucleotides matching TRBD2. This CDR3 spans 13 amino acids. Trimming cost V 4 bases and J 4 bases; bases outside gene matches: 3. Germline V gene lookup returns CDR1 SGHDT and CDR2 YYEEEE. CDR3 sequence (DNA): TGTGCCAGCAGCCGAAGCGGGGGAGAGACCCAGTACTTC. As protein: CASSRSGGETQYF.

The chain joins TRBV7-9 to TRBJ2-3; 14 bases are shared with TRBD2. The CDR3 sequence is 19 residues long. Germline values: CDR1 SEHNR, CDR2 FQNEAQ (reference sequence). V lost 5 bases, J lost 4 bases, and 14 bases stayed unmatched. The CDR3: CASSLAAGLAGEIADTQYF. The CDR3 DNA reads as TGTGCCAGCAGCCTGGCAGCGGGACTAGCGGGAGAGATAGCAGATACGCAGTATTTT.

This clonotype was detected many times. This sequence joins TRBV28 and TRBJ1-2, with D tentatively TRBD1 (5 bases). The CDR3 is made up of 13 amino acids. Trimming removed 1 base at V and 8 bases at J, with 11 bases between. Germline CDR1 and CDR2: MDHEN and SYDVKM. Here the CDR3 DNA reads TGTGCCAGCAGTTTATCAGGACGGGGGGGCTACACCTTC. It yields the protein CASSLSGRGGYTF.

The chain is built from TRBV7-9 and TRBJ2-7; 9 bases map to TRBD1. J gave up 2 bases and V 5 bases, and 7 bases lay outside the gene matches. CDR3 size: 15 residues. Per germline, CDR1 SEHNR and CDR2 FQNEAQ (reference sequence). For the CDR3, the DNA is TGTGCCAGCAGCAAGGGACAGGGAGGGACCTACGAGCAGTACTTC. It is translated as CASSKGQGGTYEQYF.

This clonotype was seen only a few times. This sequence joins TRBV20-1 and TRBJ2-7, with D tentatively TRBD1 or TRBD2 (5 bases each). The CDR3 covers 12 residues. Trimming cost V 3 bases and J 6 bases, with 12 bases left between them. Looked up from germline, CDR1 is DFQATT and CDR2 is SNEGSKA (reference sequence). For the CDR3, the DNA is TGCAGTGCTAGTCGTGGGGGTGGCGAGCAGTACTTC. Translating it yields CSASRGGGEQYF.

Only a few counts were recorded for this clonotype. The V gene is TRBV6-1, the J gene TRBJ2-7; D possibly corresponds to TRBD1 (6 bases). This CDR3 is 14 amino acids long. The V end was cut by 4 bases, the J end by 1 base, with 11 bases between. CDR1 and CDR2 (germline): MNHNS, SASEGT. The chain's CDR3 is CASSAPGTSYEQYF. The CDR3 nucleotides read TGTGCCAGCAGTGCCCCAGGGACATCCTACGAGCAGTACTTC.